The 18 T cell receptor beta chains reported below all come from one sample, sequenced in a study of Graves' ophthalmopathy and Graves' hyperthyroidism (dated by TCRdb to the late 2010s). The sequencer was an Illumina HiSeq 2000. For repertoire sequencing, the TCR beta CDR3 regions were amplified from RNA transcripts. HTBI primers and the Qiagen OneStep RT-PCR kit were used in a first-round RT-PCR, which was followed by a second-round multiplex PCR, size selection and purification. TCRdb ran its own pipeline on the public reads, namely fastp trimming at Q25 and MiXCR clone calling, and kept in-frame beta chains. Under each unique CDR3 protein, matching rows form one entry showing the most common genes and DNA. The table for this sample lists about 590,000 distinct CDR3 sequences; about 35% of them were counted only once. The ten largest clones capture 4% to 5% of the sample. Input material: peripheral blood or thyroid tissue (not recorded which). The receptors come from an adult man with Graves' hyperthyroidism.

This rearrangement joins TRBV5-1 to TRBJ2-7; D gene uncertain. CDR1 is SGHRS and CDR2 is YFSETQ in the germline V gene. V lost 1 base and J lost 3, with 11 bases in between. This CDR3 region has 14 residues. CDR3 nucleotides: TGCGCCAGCAGCTTGCAGCCAGGCAACTACGAGCAGTACTTC. As protein: CASSLQPGNYEQYF.

A word on this clonotype: Since the CDR3 does not end with the conserved phenylalanine or tryptophan, this likely comes from a read error. No DNA is shown, since the ends of the CDR3 on it are uncertain; the CDR3 is the one TCRdb lists. This sequence joins TRBV7-9 and TRBJ1-5. Germline V gene data show CDR1 as SEHNR and CDR2 as FQNEAQ (reference sequence). The CDR3 contains 8 residues when both ends are counted. CDR3 sequence: CASSSQRG.

The table lists this clonotype with many counts. The chain employs TRBV9 and TRBJ2-2; D perhaps matches TRBD1 (6 bases). The length of the CDR3 is 15 residues. The germline CDR1 and CDR2 sequences are SGDLS and YYNGEE. The V end was cut by 3 bases, the J end by 1 base, with 10 bases between. CDR3 DNA: TGTGCCAGCAGCGGGCCGACAGGGAACACCGGGGAGCTGTTTTTT. It yields the protein CASSGPTGNTGELFF.

The chain recombines TRBV20-1 with TRBJ2-1; no definite D call. V was shortened by 1 base and J by 2 bases, with 12 bases between the two germline ends. The germline gives CDR1 DFQATT, CDR2 SNEGSKA (reference sequence). The CDR3 is 15 amino acids. Here the CDR3 reads CSARAADLPYNEQFF. The CDR3 DNA follows: TGCAGTGCTAGAGCGGCGGACCTACCCTACAATGAGCAGTTCTTC.

This clonotype was observed many times. The CDR3 nucleotides read TGTGCCAGAGGGACCCAACCGAACACTGAAGCTTTCTTT. This sequence encodes CARGTQPNTEAFF. The rearrangement links TRBV2 to TRBJ1-1, with a possible D match to TRBD1 (5 bases). Trimming left V 9 bases short and J 1 base short, with 12 bases between. Germline loops: CDR1 SNHLY, CDR2 FYNNEI. The CDR3 is made up of 13 amino acids.

This clonotype appeared many times. The chain has TRBV29-1 and TRBJ1-1, with unresolved D. The CDR3 contains 13 residues. The germline CDR1 and CDR2 sequences are SQVTM and ANQGSEA. The CDR3 sequence is CSDWDPGNTEAFF. The CDR3 DNA reads as TGCAGTGACTGGGATCCGGGGAACACTGAAGCTTTCTTT.

In its sample, this clonotype was seen many times. The rearrangement uses TRBV10-3 and TRBJ1-1; 9 nucleotides align to TRBD1. With V trimmed by 10 bases and J by 6 bases, 12 bases remained unmatched. The CDR3 spans 14 residues. Germline CDR1 and CDR2: ENHRY and SYGVKD. In nucleotides, the CDR3 is TGTGCCACCGGACCGGGACAGGGTATCGCTGAAGCTTTCTTT. This encodes CATGPGQGIAEAFF.

This clonotype was counted at least ten times. The chain combines TRBV29-1 with TRBJ1-2; D is possibly TRBD1 (5 bases). V gave up 6 bases and J gave up 2 bases, with 13 bases separating them. Germline V lookup: CDR1 SQVTM, CDR2 ANQGSEA. The CDR3 loop spans 13 amino acids. The CDR3 coding sequence is TGCAGCGTGGGGGGAAAAATGAACTATGGCTACACCTTC. Its translation: CSVGGKMNYGYTF.

This clonotype was recorded many times. The chain combines TRBV5-1 with TRBJ2-2, with TRBD2 matching over 7 bases. Germline values: CDR1 SGHRS, CDR2 YFSETQ. The CDR3 has 15 residues. The V segment lost 5 bases and the J segment 6 bases; nucleotides outside the gene matches: 10. The CDR3 spells CASSRREWSSGELFF. CDR3 DNA sequence: TGCGCCAGCAGTAGGCGGGAGTGGTCTTCCGGGGAGCTGTTTTTT.

The rearrangement uses TRBV29-1 and TRBJ2-4, with 8 bases fitting TRBD2. Per the germline V gene, CDR1 is SQVTM and CDR2 is ANQGSEA. The CDR3 is 14 amino acids. The V gene end was trimmed by 4 bases and the J gene end by 3 bases; junction bases not matched to a gene: 5. The CDR3, as DNA: TGCAGCGTTGGTGGCACTAGCGGCAAAAACATTCAGTACTTC. It specifies CSVGGTSGKNIQYF.

The V and J genes are TRBV7-8 and TRBJ2-7; D unresolved. TRBJ2-5 matches the DNA end more closely, so the J call is doubtful. This CDR3 is 11 amino acids long. CDR1 and CDR2 from the germline V gene are SGHVS and FQNEAQ. The CDR3 spells CASSSRGTQYF. CDR3 nucleotides: TGTGCCAGCAGCTCAAGAGGGACCCAGTACTTC.

Of note for this clonotype: Mismatch with germline at one junction end may stem from a read error. J is TRBJ2-3 and V is TRBV9; D is unclear. The CDR3 is 15 residues long. Germline CDR1 is SGDLS and CDR2 is YYNGEE. CDR3 loop: CASGVADGSTDTQYF. Written as DNA, the CDR3 is TGTGCCAGCGGCGTAGCCGACGGAAGCACAGATACGCAGTATTTT.

V and J are TRBV15 and TRBJ1-2; D remains ambiguous. Per germline, CDR1 LNHNV and CDR2 YYDKDF (reference sequence). The CDR3 has 15 amino acids. V was pared by 0 bases and J by 3 bases, with 11 bases between. The CDR3 region has the DNA TGTGCCACCAGCAGAGATCGGCATGGGGACTATGGCTACACCTTC. It codes for CATSRDRHGDYGYTF.

This clonotype was counted a single time. This chain uses TRBV15 with TRBJ1-2; 7 nucleotides match TRBD1. CDR1 LNHNV and CDR2 YYDKDF come from the germline V gene (reference sequence). This CDR3 region has 17 residues. V lost 4 bases, J lost 2 bases, and 13 bases stayed unmatched. The DNA for the CDR3 is TGTGCCACCAGCACCACTTTACACAGGGGCAGAAACTATGGCTACACCTTC. Amino acid sequence: CATSTTLHRGRNYGYTF.

The chain is built from TRBV12-3 or TRBV12-4 and TRBJ1-3; 7 bases are shared with TRBD1. V trimming: 2 bases; J trimming: 0 bases; junction bases outside the gene matches: 4. This CDR3 is built from 16 residues. This chain's CDR3 is CASSLYRGSSGNTIYF. CDR3 DNA: TGTGCCAGCAGTTTATACAGGGGATCCTCTGGAAACACCATATATTTT.

Note on this clonotype: A read error may explain this, as a much larger clone is one base away. CDR3 in amino acids: CASSLVGVPNTEVFF. CDR3 nucleotides: TGCGCCAGCAGCTTGGTAGGGGTCCCGAACACTGAAGTTTTCTTT. This sequence joins TRBV5-1 and TRBJ1-1; perhaps TRBD1 as D (5 bases). CDR1 and CDR2 (germline): SGHRS, YFSETQ. CDR3 length: 15 residues.

This clonotype was observed a single time. The germline gene is not matched at one end of the junction; a read error may be the cause. This chain uses TRBV10-3 with TRBJ1-6; 9 bases are shared with TRBD1. There are 14 residues in the CDR3. The V gene's germline CDR1 is ENHRY and CDR2 SYGVKD. CDR3 region: CVISDRTGDSPLHF. CDR3 bases: TGTGTCATCAGTGATAGGACAGGGGACTCACCCCTCCACTTT.

The sample holds many counts of this clonotype. The rearrangement joins TRBV12-3 or TRBV12-4 to TRBJ1-3; 7 bases align to TRBD1. After removal of 6 bases from V and 0 bases from J, the junction contained 8 bases not matched to a gene. CDR3 length equals 16 residues. The CDR3 region is CASSAETGRSGNTIYF. CDR3 in DNA: TGTGCCAGCAGCGCTGAGACAGGGCGCTCTGGAAACACCATATATTTT.